These 22 T cell receptor beta chains were all obtained from the same sample, sequenced in a study of molecular identifiers for immune sequencing clone quantification. A single record per CDR3 protein comes from TCRdb applying MiXCR to the PCR reads. Among some 320,000 distinct CDR3 sequences listed, about a quarter were seen once. Sequenced: naive CD8+ T cells from blood, with Jurkat cell RNA spiked in. Indicated subset: FACS-sorted CD8+CD4-CCR7+CD45RA+ naive T cells. These receptors were obtained from a human donor in good health. Some libraries in this study had Jurkat cell RNA spiked in.

This clonotype showed up many times. The V and J genes are TRBV7-9 and TRBJ1-5; D perhaps matches TRBD1 (5 bases). This CDR3 spans 16 amino acids. The V end lost 5 bases, the J end lost 4 bases, and 18 bases lay between the germline ends. Germline CDR1 reads SEHNR; CDR2 reads FQNEAQ (reference sequence). This CDR3 reads CASSTTGTGGNQPQHF. The CDR3 nucleotides read TGTGCCAGCAGCACGACCGGAACGGGGGGTAATCAGCCCCAGCATTTT.

As to this clonotype: A much larger clone sits a single nucleotide away, making a read error possible. The rearrangement joins TRBV7-9 to TRBJ2-2, with 7 bases fitting TRBD2. This CDR3 has 16 amino acids. With 5 bases clipped from V and 1 base from J, the junction kept 7 bases outside the gene matches. In germline, CDR1 is SEHNR, CDR2 FQNEAQ (reference sequence). The CDR3 DNA reads TGTGCCAGCAGCCCCAGGGCTAGCGGGAACACCGGGGAGCTGTTTTTT. Amino acids: CASSPRASGNTGELFF.

The chain links TRBV15 to TRBJ1-1; perhaps TRBD1 as D (5 bases). V lost 7 bases and J 1 base, leaving 16 bases between the germline ends. The CDR3 is made up of 15 amino acids. Germline V gene lookup returns CDR1 LNHNV and CDR2 YYDKDF (reference sequence). In DNA form, the CDR3 reads TGTGCCACCAACGCAGGGCGGGAAACGAACACTGAAGCTTTCTTT. It yields the protein CATNAGRETNTEAFF.

The CDR3 nucleotides are TGTGCCAGTAGTATCGACATTCTCCCCACTCAGCCCCAGCATTTT. Amino acids: CASSIDILPTQPQHF. The chain joins TRBV19 to TRBJ1-5; D unclear. CDR1 LNHDA and CDR2 SQIVND come from the germline V gene (reference sequence). The V gene lost 3 bases and the J gene lost 6 bases, with 15 bases spanning the gap. This CDR3 comprises 15 residues.

This clonotype has more than one count but fewer than ten. The chain employs TRBV6-5 and TRBJ2-5; TRBD2 aligns across 16 bases. The CDR3 is made up of 19 amino acids. CDR1 MNHEY and CDR2 SVGAGI come from the germline V gene. V was pared by 0 bases and J by 10 bases, with 14 bases of the junction left unmatched. The CDR3 reads CASSYSWGLAGGGRADQYF. In nucleotides, the CDR3 is TGTGCCAGCAGTTACTCATGGGGACTAGCGGGAGGGGGTCGAGCGGACCAGTACTTC.

This clonotype was counted at least ten times. The rearrangement joins TRBV29-1 to TRBJ1-1; 10 bases match TRBD1. The V segment lost 4 bases and the J segment 5 bases; nucleotides outside the gene matches: 13. The CDR3 runs 16 residues. The germline gives CDR1 SQVTM, CDR2 ANQGSEA. The CDR3 nucleotides read TGCAGCGTTGGGACGCACGGGACAGGGGCTTGGACTGAAGCTTTCTTT. Its translation is CSVGTHGTGAWTEAFF.

This clonotype was found a few times. J is TRBJ1-1 and V is TRBV28; 8 bases align to TRBD1. V shed 6 bases and J 11 bases; nucleotides not matched to a gene: 14. The CDR3 runs 14 residues. Germline CDR1 is MDHEN and CDR2 is SYDVKM. CDR3 sequence reads: CASRPGTGLPEAFF. The CDR3 DNA follows: TGTGCCAGCAGACCCGGGACAGGCTTGCCCGAGGCTTTCTTT.

This clonotype was found a few times. The rearrangement joins TRBV11-2 to TRBJ2-5; 10 bases fit TRBD1. The ends lost 5 bases at V and 5 bases at J; junction bases unmatched: 8. The germline V gene has CDR1 SGHAT and CDR2 FQNNGV. The CDR3 is made up of 15 amino acids. As DNA, the CDR3 is TGTGCCAGCAGCAAGGACAGGGGGTCAGGGGAGACCCAGTACTTC. Its protein is CASSKDRGSGETQYF.

This chain connects TRBV20-1 to TRBJ1-4; a possible D gene is TRBD1 (5 bases). CDR1 is DFQATT and CDR2 is SNEGSKA in the germline V gene (reference sequence). Trimming stripped 6 bases from V and 0 bases from J, with 17 bases between. The CDR3 is made up of 16 amino acids. The CDR3 DNA reads as TGCAGTGCGCCTCTTAATTGGGGCACAACTAATGAAAAACTGTTTTTT. This sequence encodes CSAPLNWGTTNEKLFF.

The V call is TRBV7-9, the J call TRBJ2-3, with a possible D match to TRBD2 (5 bases). The germline gives CDR1 SEHNR, CDR2 FQNEAQ (reference sequence). V lost 7 bases and J lost 4, with 21 bases in between. CDR3 length: 16 residues. CDR3 bases: TGTGCCAGCATCAAGAAGGTGGACTCCCGAGCAGATACGCAGTATTTT. Translation gives CASIKKVDSRADTQYF.

On this clonotype: A read error may produce the germline difference seen at one junction end. The chain employs TRBV12-3 or TRBV12-4 and TRBJ2-4, with D possibly matching TRBD2 (5 bases). The CDR3 runs 13 residues. DNA for the CDR3: TGTGCCAGCACCCCCCCCCCGGGAAACATTCGGTACTGG. The encoded protein is CASTPPPGNIRYW.

Note on this clonotype: A read error may be the cause here, since a much bigger clone is one base away. The V gene is TRBV7-2, the J gene TRBJ1-6, with D perhaps matching TRBD1 (5 bases). The V end was cut by 5 bases, the J end by 5 bases, with 10 bases between. From germline, CDR1 is SGHTA and CDR2 FQGNSA. The CDR3 has 14 residues. CDR3 DNA sequence: TGTGCCAGCAGCCAGGGCCCCAATAATTCACCCCTCCACTTT. This sequence encodes CASSQGPNNSPLHF.

This clonotype was recorded many times. V usage is TRBV7-9 and J usage is TRBJ2-2; D gene ambiguous. CDR3 length equals 15 residues. V shed 2 bases and J shed 1 base, with 8 bases lying between them. The germline V gene encodes CDR1 SEHNR and CDR2 FQNEAQ (reference sequence). In DNA form, the CDR3 reads TGTGCCAGCAGCTTACGAAGGGAGAACACCGGGGAGCTGTTTTTT. Protein: CASSLRRENTGELFF.

This clonotype appeared a single time. The J gene is TRBJ1-6, the V gene TRBV6-5; a possible D gene is TRBD1 (6 bases). V dropped 6 bases and J dropped 6 bases, with 12 bases sitting between them. This CDR3 spans 14 amino acids. The germline gives CDR1 MNHEY, CDR2 SVGAGI. The CDR3 DNA follows: TGTGCCAGCAGACTGACAGGCTCTAATTCACCCCTCCACTTT. This sequence encodes CASRLTGSNSPLHF.

As to this clonotype: A clone one base away is much larger, so this may be a read error. The CDR3, as DNA: TGTGCCAGCAGCTTAGTCTGCAACGATGAGCAGTTCTTC. Translation: CASSLVCNDEQFF. The rearrangement links TRBV7-8 to TRBJ2-1; D gene unclear. The V end was cut by 1 base, the J end by 8 bases, with 9 bases between. CDR1 is SGHVS, CDR2 FQNEAQ, per germline. The CDR3 extends over 13 amino acids.

With respect to this clonotype: A much larger clone differs from this one at a single base, so this may be a read error. This chain uses TRBV6-6 with TRBJ1-4; TRBD1 agrees at 9 bases. V lost 7 bases to trimming and J lost 6 bases; unmatched junction nucleotides: 9. Germline V gives CDR1 MNHNY, CDR2 SVGAGI (reference sequence). This CDR3 spans 15 amino acids. This chain's CDR3 is CASTPGTGLDEKLFF. The CDR3 DNA reads as TGTGCCAGCACACCCGGGACAGGGTTAGATGAAAAACTGTTTTTT.

The chain joins TRBV27 to TRBJ2-7; 7 bases map to TRBD2. Germline CDR1 MNHEY, CDR2 SMNVEV (reference sequence). This CDR3 has 13 residues. Trimming at V came to 4 bases and at J to 5 bases, leaving 5 bases not matched to a gene. CDR3 in amino acids: CASSYQGGNEQYF. The CDR3 DNA sequence: TGTGCCAGCAGTTACCAGGGAGGGAACGAGCAGTACTTC.

Note on this clonotype: Being one base from a much bigger clone, this may be a read error. The J gene is TRBJ2-2, the V gene TRBV29-1; D gene uncertain. Germline V gene sequence: CDR1 SQVTM, CDR2 ANQGSEA. This CDR3 contains 13 residues. The CDR3 is CCVELINTGELFF. For the CDR3, the DNA is TGCTGCGTTGAATTGATCAACACCGGGGAGCTGTTTTTT.

The chain recombines TRBV29-1 with TRBJ2-7, with D hard to call. The V and J ends lost 3 bases and 0 bases respectively, with 9 bases between them. The CDR3 has 13 amino acids. Germline V gene sequence: CDR1 SQVTM, CDR2 ANQGSEA. CDR3 DNA sequence: TGCAGCGTTGACAACGGAAGCTCCTACGAGCAGTACTTC. Translation: CSVDNGSSYEQYF.

This chain links TRBV4-1 with TRBJ1-1; D is possibly TRBD1 (5 bases). V lost 1 base and J lost 2, with 14 bases in between. Germline V lookup: CDR1 MGHRA, CDR2 YSYEKL. There are 16 residues in the CDR3. CDR3: CASSQAVGGGNTEAFF. CDR3 nucleotides: TGCGCCAGCAGCCAAGCGGTGGGGGGAGGAAACACTGAAGCTTTCTTT.

The V call is TRBV29-1, the J call TRBJ1-2; no clear D gene. The CDR3 length is 12 residues. Trimming pared 2 bases from V and 4 bases from J, leaving 8 bases between. Germline V gene lookup returns CDR1 SQVTM and CDR2 ANQGSEA. The CDR3 coding sequence is TGCAGCGTTGAATTGTATTCCTATGGCTACACCTTC. Its translation is CSVELYSYGYTF.

A word on this clonotype: One end of the junction fails to match germline, which may point to a read error. The gene calls are TRBV6-5 and TRBJ1-4, with D unclear. This CDR3 is 15 amino acids long. Germline CDR1 reads MNHEY; CDR2 reads SVGAGI. The DNA for the CDR3 is TGTGCCAGCAGATACTCTGGGGTTGAGCATGAAAGACTGTTTTTT. It codes for CASRYSGVEHERLFF.